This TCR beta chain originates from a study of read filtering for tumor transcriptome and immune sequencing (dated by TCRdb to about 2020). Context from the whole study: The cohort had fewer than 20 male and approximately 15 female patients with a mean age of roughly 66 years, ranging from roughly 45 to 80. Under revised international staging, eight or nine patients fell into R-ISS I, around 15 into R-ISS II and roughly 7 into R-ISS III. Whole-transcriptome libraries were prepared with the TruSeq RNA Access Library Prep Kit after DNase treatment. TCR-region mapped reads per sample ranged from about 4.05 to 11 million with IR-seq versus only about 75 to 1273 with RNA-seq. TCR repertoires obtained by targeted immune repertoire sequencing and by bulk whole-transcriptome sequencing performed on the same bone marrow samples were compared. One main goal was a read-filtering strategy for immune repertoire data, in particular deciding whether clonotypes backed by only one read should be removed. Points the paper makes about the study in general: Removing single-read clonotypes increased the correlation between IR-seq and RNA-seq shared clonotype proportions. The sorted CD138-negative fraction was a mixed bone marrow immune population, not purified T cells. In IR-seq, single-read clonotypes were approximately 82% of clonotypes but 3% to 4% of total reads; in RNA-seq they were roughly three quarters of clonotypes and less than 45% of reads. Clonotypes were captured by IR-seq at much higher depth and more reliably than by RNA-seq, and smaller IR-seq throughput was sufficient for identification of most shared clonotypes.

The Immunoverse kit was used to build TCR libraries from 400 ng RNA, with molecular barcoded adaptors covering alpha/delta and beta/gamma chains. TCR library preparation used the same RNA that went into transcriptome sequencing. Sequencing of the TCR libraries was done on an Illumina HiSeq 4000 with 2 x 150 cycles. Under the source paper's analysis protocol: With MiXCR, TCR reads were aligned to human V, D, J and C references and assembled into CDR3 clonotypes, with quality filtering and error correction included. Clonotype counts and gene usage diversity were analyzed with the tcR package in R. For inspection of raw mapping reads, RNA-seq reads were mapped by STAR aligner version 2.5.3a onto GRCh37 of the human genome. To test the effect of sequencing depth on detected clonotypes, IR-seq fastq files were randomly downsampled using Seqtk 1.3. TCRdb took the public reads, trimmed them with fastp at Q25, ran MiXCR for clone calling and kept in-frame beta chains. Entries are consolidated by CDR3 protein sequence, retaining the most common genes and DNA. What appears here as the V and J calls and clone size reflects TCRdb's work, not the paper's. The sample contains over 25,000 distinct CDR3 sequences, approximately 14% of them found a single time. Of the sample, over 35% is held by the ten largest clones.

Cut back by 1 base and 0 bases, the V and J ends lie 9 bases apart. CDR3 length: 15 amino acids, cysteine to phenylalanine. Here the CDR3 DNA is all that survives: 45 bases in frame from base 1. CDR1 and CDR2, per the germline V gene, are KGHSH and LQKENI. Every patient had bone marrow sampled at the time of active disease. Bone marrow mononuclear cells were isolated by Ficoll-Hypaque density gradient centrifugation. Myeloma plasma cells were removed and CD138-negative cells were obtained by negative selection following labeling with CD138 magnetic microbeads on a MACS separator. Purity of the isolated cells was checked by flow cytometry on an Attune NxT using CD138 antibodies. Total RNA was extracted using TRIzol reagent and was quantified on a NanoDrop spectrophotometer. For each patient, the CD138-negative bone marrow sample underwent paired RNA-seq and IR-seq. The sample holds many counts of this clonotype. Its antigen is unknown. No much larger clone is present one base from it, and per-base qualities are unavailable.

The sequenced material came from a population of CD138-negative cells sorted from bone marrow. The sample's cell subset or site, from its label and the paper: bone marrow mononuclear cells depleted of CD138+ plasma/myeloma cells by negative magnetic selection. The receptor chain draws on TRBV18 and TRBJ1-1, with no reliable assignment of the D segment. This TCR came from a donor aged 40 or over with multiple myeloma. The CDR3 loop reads CASSPHEEMNTEAFF. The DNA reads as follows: TGTGCCAGCTCACCACACGAGGAAATGAACACTGAAGCTTTCTTT.